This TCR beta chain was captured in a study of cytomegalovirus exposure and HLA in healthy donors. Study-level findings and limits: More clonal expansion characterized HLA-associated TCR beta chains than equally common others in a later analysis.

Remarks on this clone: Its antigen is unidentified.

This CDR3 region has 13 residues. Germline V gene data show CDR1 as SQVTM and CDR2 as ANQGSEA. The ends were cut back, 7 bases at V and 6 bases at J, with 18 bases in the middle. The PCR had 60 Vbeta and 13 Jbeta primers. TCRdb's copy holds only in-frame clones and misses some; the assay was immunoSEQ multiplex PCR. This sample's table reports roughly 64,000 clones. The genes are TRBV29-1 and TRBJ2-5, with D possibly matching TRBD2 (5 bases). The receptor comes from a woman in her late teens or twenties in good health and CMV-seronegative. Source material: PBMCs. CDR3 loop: CSAGRQEAKTQYF. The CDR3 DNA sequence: TGCAGCGCTGGGCGGCAGGAGGCGAAGACCCAGTACTTC. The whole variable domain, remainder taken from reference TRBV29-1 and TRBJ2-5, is SAVISQKPSRDICQRGTSLTIQCQVDSQVTMMFWYRQQPGQSLTLIATANQGSEATYESGFVIDKFPISRPNLTFSTLTVSNMSPEDSSIYLCSAGRQEAKTQYFGPGTRLLVL.